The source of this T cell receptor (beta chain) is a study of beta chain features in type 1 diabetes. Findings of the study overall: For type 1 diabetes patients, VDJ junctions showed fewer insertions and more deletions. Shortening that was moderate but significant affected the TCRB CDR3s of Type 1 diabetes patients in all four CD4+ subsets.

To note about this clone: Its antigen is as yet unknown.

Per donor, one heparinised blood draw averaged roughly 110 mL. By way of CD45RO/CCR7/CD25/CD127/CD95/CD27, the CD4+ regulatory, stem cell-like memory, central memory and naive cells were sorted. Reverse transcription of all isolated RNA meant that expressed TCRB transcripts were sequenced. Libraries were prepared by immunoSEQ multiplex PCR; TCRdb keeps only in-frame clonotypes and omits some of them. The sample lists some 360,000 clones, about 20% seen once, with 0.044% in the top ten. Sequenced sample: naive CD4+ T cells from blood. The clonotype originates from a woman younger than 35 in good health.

The CDR3 region is CASRRQGNSPLHF. In DNA form, the CDR3 reads TGTGCCAGCAGACGACAGGGTAATTCACCCCTCCACTTT. The chain links TRBV7-2 to TRBJ1-6, with TRBD1 identical over 7 bases. Germline values: CDR1 SGHTA, CDR2 FQGNSA. J gave up 6 bases and V 6 bases, and 2 bases lay outside the gene matches. This CDR3 contains 13 residues.